These 14 T cell receptor beta chains were all obtained from the same sample, sequenced in a study of CD8+ T cells in alopecia areata. In each case, RNA was isolated and then reverse transcribed into cDNA as the sequencing template. Measured with immunoSEQ multiplex PCR; TCRdb has only the in-frame clones, and not every one. This table has approximately 200,000 clones, 50% to 60% appearing once. As to treatment: oral pan-JAK inhibitor, 5-10 mg twice daily. Sequences were derived from CD4+ T cells sorted from blood, sampled at week 4, from a patient treated with tofacitinib. All receptors derive from a human donor with alopecia areata.

This chain uses TRBV2 with TRBJ1-2; D unclear. The CDR3 runs 13 residues. Germline lookup yields CDR1 SNHLY and CDR2 FYNNEI. The V gene lost 3 bases and the J gene lost 2 bases, with 7 bases spanning the gap. CDR3 region: CASSEEVNYGYTF. CDR3 in DNA: TGTGCCAGCAGTGAGGAGGTCAACTATGGCTACACCTTC.

The chain combines TRBV30 with TRBJ2-3, with D uncertain. Trimming shortened V by 2 bases and J by 0 bases, and 6 bases separated the two germline ends. CDR3 size: 13 residues. CDR1 and CDR2 from the germline V gene are GTSNPN and SVGIG (reference sequence). The CDR3 nucleotides read TGTGCCTGGAGTACAATAAGCACAGATACGCAGTATTTT. Its protein is CAWSTISTDTQYF.

This clone was seen only a few times. The genes are TRBV27 and TRBJ2-7; D possibly matches TRBD1 or TRBD2 (6 bases each). The ends were cut back, 3 bases at V and 6 bases at J, with 18 bases in the middle. The germline CDR1 and CDR2 sequences are MNHEY and SMNVEV (reference sequence). CDR3 length: 15 residues. CDR3 DNA sequence: TGTGCCAGCAGTTTTCGGGGGCAGGAGTTCCGCGAGCAGTACTTC. Amino acid sequence: CASSFRGQEFREQYF.

The chain uses TRBV28 and TRBJ1-2; 12 bases map to TRBD1. CDR1 and CDR2 (germline): MDHEN, SYDVKM. The CDR3 has 15 amino acids. V lost 8 bases to trimming and J lost 3 bases; unmatched junction nucleotides: 7. In DNA, the CDR3 is TGTGCCAGCCGGGACAGGGGGCCGAAGGACTATGGCTACACCTTC. This gives the protein CASRDRGPKDYGYTF.

The J gene is TRBJ1-2, the V gene TRBV6-1; 10 bases line up with TRBD1. Looked up from germline, CDR1 is MNHNS and CDR2 is SASEGT. V was pared by 5 bases and J by 10 bases, with 10 bases of the junction left unmatched. There are 14 residues in the CDR3. The CDR3 DNA reads TGTGCCAGCAGTAACTCCGGGACAGGGGAAGACTACACCTTC. Translation gives CASSNSGTGEDYTF.

This clone was detected only a few times. The CDR3 reads CAISESGRGRRSGANVLTF. The CDR3, as DNA: TGTGCCATCAGTGAGTCCGGCAGGGGGCGAAGGTCTGGGGCCAACGTCCTGACTTTC. J is TRBJ2-6 and V is TRBV10-3, with TRBD1 matching 8 bases. Germline trimming cut 0 bases from V and 1 base from J; bases unmatched to any gene: 8. Germline CDR1 ENHRY, CDR2 SYGVKD. This CDR3 spans 19 amino acids.

The chain uses TRBV18 and TRBJ1-2; a weak D match, TRBD1 (6 bases). The CDR3 is made up of 15 amino acids. CDR1 KGHSH and CDR2 LQKENI come from the germline V gene. Trimming shortened V by 1 base and J by 4 bases, and 13 bases separated the two germline ends. The CDR3 reads CASSPLTGIGYGYTF. The CDR3 coding sequence is TGTGCCAGCTCACCACTCACAGGGATCGGCTATGGCTACACCTTC.

The chain employs TRBV29-1 and TRBJ2-1; D may be TRBD1 (5 bases). Germline assignment: CDR1 SQVTM and CDR2 ANQGSEA. Trimming stripped 2 bases from V and 3 bases from J, with 14 bases between. The length of the CDR3 is 15 residues. Here the CDR3 reads CSVEIRESYYNEQFF. The DNA of the CDR3 is TGCAGCGTTGAAATCAGGGAATCATACTACAATGAGCAGTTCTTC.

The DNA for the CDR3 is TGTGCCAGCAGTGAGGTCTCTGGAAACACCATATATTTT. Its protein product is CASSEVSGNTIYF. The chain joins TRBV27 to TRBJ1-3; no firm D call. The CDR3 sequence is 13 residues long. Germline V gene data show CDR1 as MNHEY and CDR2 as SMNVEV (reference sequence). V was cut by 5 bases and J by 0 bases, with 5 bases left in between.

The rearrangement uses TRBV6-6 and TRBJ2-7; the D gene is possibly TRBD1 (5 bases). Germline CDR1 is MNHNY and CDR2 is SVGAGI (reference sequence). The ends were cut back, 6 bases at V and 3 bases at J, with 15 bases in the middle. The CDR3 contains 14 residues. The CDR3 sequence: CASSHDSQYYEQYF. In nucleotides, the CDR3 is TGTGCCAGCAGCCACGACAGCCAGTACTACGAGCAGTACTTC.

The chain carries TRBV5-6 and TRBJ1-3; D remains ambiguous. Between the trimmed V and J ends, which lost 0 bases and 0 bases, there was a span of 4 bases. The CDR3 length is 14 residues. The germline V gene encodes CDR1 SGHDT and CDR2 YYEEEE. CDR3 loop: CASSLAASGNTIYF. The CDR3 nucleotides read TGTGCCAGCAGCTTGGCCGCCTCTGGAAACACCATATATTTT. The full variable domain, completed using reference TRBV5-6 and TRBJ1-3, is DAGVTQSPTHLIKTRGQQVTLRCSPKSGHDTVSWYQQALGQGPQFIFQYYEEEERQRGNFPDRFSGHQFPNYSSELNVNALLLGDSALYLCASSLAASGNTIYFGEGSWLTVV.

V gene TRBV7-9 combines with J gene TRBJ1-2; D call uncertain. This CDR3 is built from 11 residues. Germline CDR1 SEHNR, CDR2 FQNEAQ (reference sequence). The CDR3 DNA follows: TGTGTTAAGGCGCTCCCGAATGGCTACACCTTC. It encodes CVKALPNGYTF.

V and J are TRBV4-3 and TRBJ1-6; D is unresolved. The germline V gene encodes CDR1 LGHNA and CDR2 YSLEER. The CDR3 is 15 amino acids. Trimming took 4 bases from V and 10 from J, leaving 17 bases between them. CDR3 sequence reads: CASSRRTEPQSPLHF. CDR3 in DNA: TGCGCCAGCAGCCGACGGACCGAGCCCCAATCACCCCTCCACTTT.

The V and J genes are TRBV6-5 and TRBJ1-1, with a possible D match to TRBD1 (6 bases). V was cut by 6 bases and J by 1 base, with 12 bases left in between. CDR3 length equals 14 residues. Per the germline V gene, CDR1 is MNHEY and CDR2 is SVGAGI. CDR3 coding DNA: TGTGCCAGCAGGCCACTACAGGGGAACACTGAAGCTTTCTTT. This codes for CASRPLQGNTEAFF.